The 13 T cell receptor beta chains in this list originate from one sample, sequenced in a study of T cells in Graves' hyperthyroidism and ophthalmopathy. RNA transcripts served as the template for amplifying TCR beta CDR3 regions. Using the HTBI primer set, a first-round RT-PCR was run on the TCR CDR3. TCRdb passed the multiplex PCR reads through MiXCR, listing each CDR3 protein once. This table has around 520,000 distinct CDR3 sequences, 14% appearing once. Sequenced: blood. The receptors were gathered from a woman between 40 and 50 years old with Graves' hyperthyroidism.

The rearrangement links TRBV6-5 to TRBJ2-1; 13 bases line up with TRBD2. The CDR3 is made up of 16 amino acids. With 2 bases clipped from V and 9 bases from J, the junction kept 7 bases outside the gene matches. CDR1 MNHEY and CDR2 SVGAGI come from the germline V gene. The CDR3 protein is CASSYTSGRVRAEQFF. CDR3 DNA sequence: TGTGCCAGCAGTTACACTAGCGGGAGGGTGCGTGCTGAGCAGTTCTTC.

This clonotype was picked up a small number of times. The V gene is TRBV20-1, the J gene TRBJ1-4; D perhaps matches TRBD1 (5 bases). Between the trimmed V and J ends, which lost 0 bases and 0 bases, there was a span of 14 bases. There are 17 residues in the CDR3. Germline loops: CDR1 DFQATT, CDR2 SNEGSKA (reference sequence). The CDR3 DNA follows: TGCAGTGCTAGAGATGTAGGGGCAGGAGCAACTAATGAAAAACTGTTTTTT. Its translation: CSARDVGAGATNEKLFF.

This clonotype has ten or more counts. The rearrangement links TRBV28 to TRBJ2-1, with D maybe TRBD2 (5 bases). Per germline, CDR1 MDHEN and CDR2 SYDVKM. The CDR3 is 17 residues long. The V gene lost 5 bases and the J gene lost 6 bases, with 23 bases spanning the gap. In DNA form, the CDR3 reads TGTGCCAGCAGTCTCGACGGTTCAGGACGGGGATCCAATGAGCAGTTCTTC. Translated: CASSLDGSGRGSNEQFF. The full variable domain, in which reference TRBV28 and TRBJ2-1 provide the parts outside the CDR3, is DVKVTQSSRYLVKRTGEKVFLECVQDMDHENMFWYRQDPGLGLRLIYFSYDVKMKEKGDIPEGYSVSREKKERFSLILESASTNQTSMYLCASSLDGSGRGSNEQFFGPGTRLTVL.

This clonotype was detected only a few times. The chain couples TRBV4-2 to TRBJ2-7; weak D call: TRBD1 (5 bases). The CDR3 totals 15 residues. V was cut by 1 base and J by 0 bases, with 10 bases left in between. The germline gives CDR1 LGHNA, CDR2 YNFKEQ. CDR3 sequence (DNA): TGTGCCAGCAGCCAAGGGGCTGACAGCTCCTACGAGCAGTACTTC. Translating it yields CASSQGADSSYEQYF.

There are many counts of this clonotype. The CDR3 nucleotides read TGTGCCAGCAGCTACATCTACGGGATTGTGGATACGCAGTATTTT. Translating gives CASSYIYGIVDTQYF. V and J are TRBV7-2 and TRBJ2-3, with D perhaps matching TRBD2 (5 bases). V lost 4 bases, J lost 6 bases, and 17 bases lay in between. Germline CDR1 and CDR2: SGHTA and FQGNSA. The CDR3 is 15 residues long.

This clonotype appeared many times. The rearrangement joins TRBV3-1 to TRBJ2-7; D is undetermined. CDR3 size: 13 residues. V was pared by 0 bases and J by 4 bases, with 7 bases between. CDR1 is LGHDT, CDR2 YNNKEL, per germline (reference sequence). The chain's CDR3 is CASSQERAYEQYF. The CDR3 nucleotides read TGTGCCAGCAGCCAAGAGCGTGCTTACGAGCAGTACTTC.

The chain employs TRBV3-1 and TRBJ1-2; a weak D match, TRBD1 (6 bases). Trimming removed 3 bases at V and 3 bases at J, with 14 bases between. The CDR3 covers 15 residues. Germline V gene data show CDR1 as LGHDT and CDR2 as YNNKEL (reference sequence). The CDR3 loop is CASSHGQLGHYGYTF. In nucleotides, the CDR3 is TGTGCCAGCAGCCATGGACAGCTTGGGCACTATGGCTACACCTTC.

This clonotype turned up a few times. The chain links TRBV27 to TRBJ2-1, with TRBD2 matching over 8 bases. Trimming removed 2 bases from V and 7 bases from J; junction bases left unmatched: 10. CDR1 and CDR2 from the germline V gene are MNHEY and SMNVEV (reference sequence). This CDR3 is 16 amino acids long. The CDR3 loop reads CASSLPLAGGRNEQFF. The CDR3 region has the DNA TGTGCCAGCAGTTTACCCCTGGCGGGAGGTAGAAATGAGCAGTTCTTC.

V usage is TRBV20-1 and J usage is TRBJ1-2; TRBD1 aligns across 11 bases. The CDR3 consists of 13 residues. The V and J ends lost 6 bases and 7 bases, in that order; junction bases with no gene match: 7. CDR1 and CDR2 from the germline V gene are DFQATT and SNEGSKA (reference sequence). The CDR3 DNA sequence: TGCAGTGCGAGTGGACAGGGGGCGTCTGGCTACACCTTC. It translates to CSASGQGASGYTF.

This clonotype has ten or more counts. The chain combines TRBV2 with TRBJ2-7; D not certain. The CDR3 is 13 residues long. Trimming removed 6 bases at V and 13 bases at J, with 22 bases between. Germline V gives CDR1 SNHLY, CDR2 FYNNEI. This CDR3 reads CASSGPRADGSYF. Here the CDR3 DNA reads TGTGCCAGCAGCGGACCAAGGGCCGACGGGTCCTACTTC.

This clonotype has just a few counts. This rearrangement joins TRBV27 to TRBJ2-5, with 10 positions matching TRBD1. The CDR3 sequence is 15 residues long. Germline V CDR1 and CDR2: MNHEY, SMNVEV (reference sequence). Trimming cost V 6 bases and J 5 bases; bases outside gene matches: 9. Written as DNA, the CDR3 is TGTGCCAGCAGCTTAGCAGGGACAGGGGACGAGACCCAGTACTTC. Translated, it gives CASSLAGTGDETQYF.

This clonotype has only a few counts. No DNA is shown, since the ends of the CDR3 on it are uncertain; the CDR3 is the one TCRdb lists. The CDR3 sequence: CACSVEARQEAHEQYF. The chain carries TRBV9 and TRBJ2-7. Germline CDR1 and CDR2: SGDLS and YYNGEE. The length of the CDR3 is 16 amino acids, counting both ends.

Many counts were recorded for this clonotype. The chain has TRBV25-1 and TRBJ2-7; D could derive from TRBD1 or TRBD2 (5 bases each). V was pared by 5 bases and J by 2 bases, with 19 bases between. The germline gives CDR1 MGHDK, CDR2 SYGVNS. CDR3 length: 16 residues. The DNA for the CDR3 is TGTGCCAGCAGTCCCCCGCCGGGGACGGGAACCTACGAGCAGTACTTC. Residues: CASSPPPGTGTYEQYF.